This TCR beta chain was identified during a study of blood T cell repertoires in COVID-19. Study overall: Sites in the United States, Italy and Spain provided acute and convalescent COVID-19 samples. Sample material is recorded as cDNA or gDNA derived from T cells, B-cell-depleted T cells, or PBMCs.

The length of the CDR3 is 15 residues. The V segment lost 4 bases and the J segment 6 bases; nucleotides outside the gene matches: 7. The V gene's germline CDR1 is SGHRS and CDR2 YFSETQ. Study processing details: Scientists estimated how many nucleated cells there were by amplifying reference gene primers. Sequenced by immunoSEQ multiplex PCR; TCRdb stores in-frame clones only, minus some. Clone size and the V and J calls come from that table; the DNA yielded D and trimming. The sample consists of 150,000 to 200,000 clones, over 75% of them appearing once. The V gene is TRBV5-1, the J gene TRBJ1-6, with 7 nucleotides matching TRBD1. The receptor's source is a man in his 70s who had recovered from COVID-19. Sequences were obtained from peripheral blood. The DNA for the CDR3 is TGCGCCAGCAGCGAAGGGGGCAGGACTAATTCACCCCTCCACTTT. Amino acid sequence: CASSEGGRTNSPLHF.